This TCR beta chain was sequenced for a study of vaccination and CD4 T cells after COVID-19. The CDR3 is 13 amino acids. Trimming shortened V by 1 base and J by 2 bases, and 3 bases separated the two germline ends. The V gene's germline CDR1 is SGHVS and CDR2 FNYEAQ. Study results and limitations: SARS-CoV-2-reactive clonotype medians increased from around 21 to 38, not significantly.

With the Oncomine TCR Beta short-read assay, DNA from cultured CD4+ T cells was sequenced. From the PCR reads, TCRdb called clonotypes with MiXCR, one entry per CDR3 protein. The data contain 15,000 to 20,000 distinct CDR3 sequences, 50% to 65% of them singletons. Treatment in this sample: approximately nine-day PBMC culture with coronavirus spike peptide pools or control peptides (ViraFEST assay). The authors swapped half the medium for fresh IL-2 medium on days 3 and 7. Turning to this clonotype: As yet, its antigen is unknown.

The sequenced sample consisted of CD4+ T cells from blood, cultured in vitro. V is TRBV7-6 and J is TRBJ2-1; D is undetermined. This sequence was found in a human donor who had recovered from COVID-19. The CDR3 reads CASSLGTYNEQFF. DNA of the CDR3: TGTGCCAGCAGCTTAGGAACCTACAATGAGCAGTTCTTC.